This TCR beta chain was sequenced in a study of T-cell reconstitution after alpha-beta-depleted transplantation in children. Construction of the TCRbeta library involved unique molecular identifiers. MiXCR, applied by TCRdb to the PCR reads, yields one record per CDR3 protein. The sample has 190,000 or so distinct CDR3 sequences, more than 12% seen once. The CDR3 is 14 amino acids. Germline lookup yields CDR1 SGHRS and CDR2 YFSETQ. J lost 5 bases, V lost 0 bases, and 3 bases had no gene match. This clonotype came up many times. The chain couples TRBV5-1 to TRBJ1-1, with 8 bases identical to TRBD1. The receptor was derived from a human donor who donated a stem cell graft to a child with acute lymphoblastic leukemia. The sequences come from PBMCs from the stem cell graft donor, collected from the stem cell graft. CDR3 residues: CASSLAGGLTEAFF. CDR3 sequence (DNA): TGCGCCAGCAGCTTGGCAGGGGGCCTGACTGAAGCTTTCTTT.